A selection of T cell receptor beta chains follows, all from one sample in a study of cytomegalovirus exposure and HLA in healthy donors. The repertoire was sequenced with immunoSEQ multiplex PCR; TCRdb's copy has only in-frame clones and lacks some. The data hold 100,000 to 150,000 clones, with around 73% observed a single time. Sequences were obtained from PBMCs. Receptors originate from a man aged 55 to 70 in good health and CMV-seropositive. Both conserved end residues are part of each CDR3. A D gene is named only where the DNA matches it firmly. Only some rows state a clone size, as once, few, many or a class for expanded clones.

length	V	J	size	D	DNA	CDR3
14	TRBV7-2	TRBJ2-5	.	TRBD2	TGTGCCAGCAGCTGGCGGGCGGGGGGGGAGACCCAGTACTTC	CASSWRAGGETQYF
15	TRBV28	TRBJ1-2	.	TRBD1	TGTGCCAGCAGCCCCGGGACAGGGTTTGTCTATGGCTACACCTTC	CASSPGTGFVYGYTF
16	TRBV4-1	TRBJ2-7	.	.	TGCGCCAGCAGCCAAGATTTTTCAGACTTCTCCTACGAGCAGTACTTC	CASSQDFSDFSYEQYF
16	TRBV5-4	TRBJ1-4	few	.	TGTGCCAGCAGCTCGAGGATGGACAGTGGTAATGAAAAACTGTTTTTT	CASSSRMDSGNEKLFF
15	TRBV9	TRBJ2-2	.	TRBD1	TGTGCCAGCAGCGAGAGGACAGGGGTGGACGGGGAGCTGTTTTTT	CASSERTGVDGELFF
16	TRBV28	TRBJ2-5	.	TRBD2	TGTGCCAGCAGTTCCACCGGGACTAGCGGCCAAGAGACCCAGTACTTC	CASSSTGTSGQETQYF
13	TRBV7-8	TRBJ1-2	.	.	TGTGCCAGCGGCCACCGGCGGCTGCAGGGCTACACCTTC	CASGHRRLQGYTF
14	TRBV7-3	TRBJ1-1	once	TRBD1	TGTGCCAGCAGCTCCGGACAGGGAAACACTGAAGCTTTCTTT	CASSSGQGNTEAFF
14	TRBV19	TRBJ1-1	.	.	TGTGCCAGTAGTATTCATCCAGGGCGCACTGAAGCTTTCTTT	CASSIHPGRTEAFF
15	TRBV30	TRBJ1-6	.	TRBD1	TGTGCCTGGAGGGGACAGCAGATTTATAATTCACCCCTCCACTTT	CAWRGQQIYNSPLHF
15	TRBV5-1	TRBJ2-2	.	.	TGCGCCAGCAGCCCCGGACAGCTTGACGCCGGGGAGCTGTTTTTT	CASSPGQLDAGELFF
17	TRBV7-2	TRBJ2-3	.	TRBD2	TGTGCCAGCAGCTTAGATCGCCTAGCGGGGGGTTCAGATACGCAGTATTTT	CASSLDRLAGGSDTQYF
15	TRBV4-1	TRBJ2-7	.	TRBD1	TGCGCCAGCAGCCAAGGGGACAGGGATCCATACGAGCAGTACTTC	CASSQGDRDPYEQYF
13	TRBV30	TRBJ1-1	.	.	TGTGCCGTACATAGCTCCCGATACACTGAAGCTTTCTTT	CAVHSSRYTEAFF
13	TRBV2	TRBJ1-1	.	.	TGTGCCAGCGCGGGGGGACAGAACACTGAAGCTTTCTTT	CASAGGQNTEAFF
14	TRBV6-4	TRBJ2-3	once	TRBD2	TGTGCCAGCAGTGAGAGCGGGGGGGCAGATACGCAGTATTTT	CASSESGGADTQYF
13	TRBV30	TRBJ1-5	.	TRBD1	TGTGCCTTTACGGGGACAGGGGGACAGCCCCAGCATTTT	CAFTGTGGQPQHF
15	TRBV5-1	TRBJ2-7	.	TRBD1	TGCGCCAGCAGCTTAACGGGACAGGGGGCTTACGAGCAGTACTTC	CASSLTGQGAYEQYF
13	TRBV6-5	TRBJ2-3	.	.	TGTGCCAGCAGTTCAGGGCTGTCGGGTACGCAGTATTTT	CASSSGLSGTQYF
15	TRBV4-1	TRBJ1-2	.	.	TGCGCCAGCAGCCAAGATGCGATCCGATTGGATGGCTACACCTTC	CASSQDAIRLDGYTF
14	TRBV5-1	TRBJ2-5	few	TRBD1	TGCGCCAGCAGCTTGTGGACAGGCCGAGAGACCCAGTACTTC	CASSLWTGRETQYF
14	TRBV2	TRBJ2-7	.	.	TGTGCCAGCAGTGAAGACCAGATTACGGGCGAGCAGTACTTC	CASSEDQITGEQYF
15	TRBV6-1	TRBJ1-1	.	TRBD1	TGTGCCAGCAAAATTGGGACAGGGTGGAACACTGAAGCTTTCTTT	CASKIGTGWNTEAFF
14	TRBV9	TRBJ1-1	.	TRBD1	TGTGCCAGCAGCCCCTTGAGGGGGCCCACTGAAGCTTTCTTT	CASSPLRGPTEAFF
18	TRBV5-1	TRBJ2-3	.	TRBD2	TGCGCCAGTTACCCTGGAGGGACTAGCGGGGGACCCACAGATACGCAGTATTTT	CASYPGGTSGGPTDTQYF
14	TRBV7-8	TRBJ2-4	.	.	TGTGCCAGCACCTCGACAGGTGGAGGAAACATTCAGTACTTC	CASTSTGGGNIQYF
15	TRBV11-2	TRBJ2-7	.	TRBD1	TGTGCCAGCCAGATATCGACAGGGGAGCCCTACGAGCAGTACTTC	CASQISTGEPYEQYF
13	TRBV10-3	TRBJ1-6	.	.	TGTGCCATCAGTGCAAACAGGAATTCACCCCTCCACTTT	CAISANRNSPLHF
14	TRBV7-8	TRBJ2-5	.	TRBD1	TGTGCCAGCAGCTTAATGGACAGGGTAGGGACCCAGTACTTC	CASSLMDRVGTQYF
13	TRBV7-9	TRBJ2-7	.	.	TGTGCCAGCAGCTTATATCCGCCTAGGGAGCAGTACTTC	CASSLYPPREQYF
14	TRBV28	TRBJ1-2	.	TRBD1	TGTGCCAGCAGTAGGCGCCGACAGGGGAGCGGCTACACCTTC	CASSRRRQGSGYTF
14	TRBV7-3	TRBJ2-2	.	.	TGTGCCAGCAGCTCAACCTCCTCCGGCGGGGAGCTGTTTTTT	CASSSTSSGGELFF
17	TRBV7-2	TRBJ2-6	.	TRBD1	TGTGCCAGCACCCCCGGGACAGGGCAGTTTGGGGCCAACGTCCTGACTTTC	CASTPGTGQFGANVLTF
14	TRBV7-2	TRBJ2-5	.	.	TGTGCCAGCCCGAGGGGGGGGGCCCTGGAGACCCAGTACTTC	CASPRGGALETQYF
16	TRBV30	TRBJ2-5	.	TRBD1	TGTGCCTGGAGTGGATACTCCGACAGGGGACAAGAGACCCAGTACTTC	CAWSGYSDRGQETQYF
15	TRBV19	TRBJ1-2	many	TRBD1	TGTGCCAGTAGTGAAGCTACGGACAGGGTATCTGGCTACACCTTC	CASSEATDRVSGYTF
14	TRBV15	TRBJ2-7	.	TRBD1	TGTGCCACCAGCAGAGGGGGACAGTTTTACGAGCAGTACTTC	CATSRGGQFYEQYF
15	TRBV28	TRBJ1-6	few	TRBD1	TGTGCCAGCAGTTTGTCGGGACAGAAAAATTCACCCCTCCACTTT	CASSLSGQKNSPLHF
16	TRBV18	TRBJ1-1	once	TRBD1	TGTGCCAGCTCACCGAGACAGGGGCCCATGGACACTGAAGCTTTCTTT	CASSPRQGPMDTEAFF
12	TRBV27	TRBJ1-4	once	.	TGTGCCAGCAGTTTAACAGGAAGGTCCCTGTTTTTT	CASSLTGRSLFF
17	TRBV30	TRBJ1-3	.	TRBD1	TGTGCCTGGAGTAGGGACAGGGGGCGCCGCGCTGGAAACACCATATATTTT	CAWSRDRGRRAGNTIYF
13	TRBV27	TRBJ1-1	.	.	TGTGCCAGCAGTTCCCACGGGAACACTGAAGCTTTCTTT	CASSSHGNTEAFF
12	TRBV9	TRBJ2-1	few	.	TGTGCCAGCAGCCCCCGACTGGAGGGGCAGTTCTTC	CASSPRLEGQFF
15	TRBV9	TRBJ2-2	.	TRBD2	TGTGCCAGCAGCATCCGGGGGGGTAACACCGGGGAGCTGTTTTTT	CASSIRGGNTGELFF
16	TRBV4-2	TRBJ2-1	.	TRBD1	TGTGCCAGCAGCCAAGACTGGGACAGGGGTTACAATGAGCAGTTCTTC	CASSQDWDRGYNEQFF
15	TRBV30	TRBJ2-7	.	TRBD1	TGTGCCTGGAGTGTACATTCGGGACAGGGCTACGAGCAGTACTTC	CAWSVHSGQGYEQYF
15	TRBV18	TRBJ1-5	.	.	TGTGCCAGCTCACCGCTCTCGGGGGGTAATCAGCCCCAGCATTTT	CASSPLSGGNQPQHF
16	TRBV5-1	TRBJ2-7	.	TRBD1	TGCGCCAGCAGCTTGGCCCCTGGGACAGGGGGCTACGAGCAGTACTTC	CASSLAPGTGGYEQYF
12	TRBV19	TRBJ1-1	.	TRBD1	TGTGCCAGTGGGACAGGTATATCTGAAGCTTTCTTT	CASGTGISEAFF
15	TRBV11-2	TRBJ2-1	.	TRBD2	TGTGCCAGCAGTCAAAGCGGGGGGGCTTACAATGAGCAGTTCTTC	CASSQSGGAYNEQFF
15	TRBV11-1	TRBJ2-2	once	TRBD1	TGTGCCAGCAGCCCAAGACAGGGACCCACCGGGGAGCTGTTTTTT	CASSPRQGPTGELFF
14	TRBV4-1	TRBJ1-2	.	TRBD1	TGCGCCAGCAGCCATCTACAGGGGAGGAATGGCTACACCTTC	CASSHLQGRNGYTF
16	TRBV11-1	TRBJ2-2	.	.	TGTGCCAGCAGCTTTTCGAAGGCGGCTTTAACCGGGGAGCTGTTTTTT	CASSFSKAALTGELFF
14	TRBV9	TRBJ1-1	few	.	TGTGCCAGCAGCCCGTCCGATGAGGCCACTGAAGCTTTCTTT	CASSPSDEATEAFF
13	TRBV2	TRBJ1-5	.	TRBD1	TGTGCTCTGCAGGGGGCGCACAATCAGCCCCAGCATTTT	CALQGAHNQPQHF
14	TRBV15	TRBJ1-1	.	.	TGTGCCACCAGCGCGACGCTGGGGGGAATCGAAGCTTTCTTT	CATSATLGGIEAFF
12	TRBV28	TRBJ2-7	.	.	TGTGCCAGCAGTCCCCCGGGTGGGGAGCAGTACTTC	CASSPPGGEQYF
16	TRBV2	TRBJ2-3	.	.	TGTGCCAGCACCGAAAGGGGGTCGGCCAAGGCAGATACGCAGTATTTT	CASTERGSAKADTQYF
14	TRBV28	TRBJ1-2	.	.	TGTGCCAGCAGTTTACGAACAGGGCTCTATGGCTACACCTTC	CASSLRTGLYGYTF